Shown below are 2 T cell receptor beta chains from a single sample sequenced in a study of response to subunit inactivated influenza vaccine. TCRdb used MiXCR to reprocess the RT-PCR reads, holding one entry per CDR3 protein. The sample lists under 950,000 distinct CDR3 sequences; approximately 22% were seen once. This sample comprised PBMCs from blood, obtained more than 4 days after vaccination. The receptors originated from a man in his fifties or sixties who received an inactivated influenza vaccine.

This clonotype was counted a few times. The CDR3 sequence is CASQDGTGGGYTF. Here the CDR3 DNA reads TGTGCCAGCCAAGACGGGACAGGGGGCGGCTACACCTTC. The chain employs TRBV5-6 and TRBJ1-2; 12 bases fit TRBD1. V dropped 7 bases and J dropped 8; count of bases not matched to a gene: 6. The germline CDR1 and CDR2 sequences are SGHDT and YYEEEE. This CDR3 has 13 residues.

This clonotype was recorded a few times. The chain has TRBV6-2 or TRBV6-3 and TRBJ2-1; D perhaps matches TRBD1 (6 bases). V was pared by 2 bases and J by 8 bases, with 13 bases between. There are 14 residues in the CDR3. Germline CDR1 and CDR2: MNHEY and SVGEGT. The CDR3 DNA reads as TGTGCCAGCAGTTACAAGGGGGTTAGCTATGAGCAGTTCTTC. Translated: CASSYKGVSYEQFF.